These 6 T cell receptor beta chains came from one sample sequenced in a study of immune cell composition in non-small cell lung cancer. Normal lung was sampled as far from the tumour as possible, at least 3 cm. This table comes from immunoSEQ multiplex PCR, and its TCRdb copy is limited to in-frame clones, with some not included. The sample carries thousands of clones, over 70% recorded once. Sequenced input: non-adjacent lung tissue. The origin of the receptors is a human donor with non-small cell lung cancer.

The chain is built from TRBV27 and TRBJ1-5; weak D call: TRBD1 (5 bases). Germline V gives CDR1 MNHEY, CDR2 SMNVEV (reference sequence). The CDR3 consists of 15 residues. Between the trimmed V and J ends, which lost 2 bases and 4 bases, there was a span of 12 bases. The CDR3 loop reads CASSLSLGGNQPQHF. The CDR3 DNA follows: TGTGCCAGCAGTTTAAGTTTGGGGGGGAATCAGCCCCAGCATTTT.

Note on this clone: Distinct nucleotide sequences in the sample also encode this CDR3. For the CDR3, the DNA is TGCGCCAGCAGCGTGACTGTCACCGGGGAGCTGTTTTTT. Translation: CASSVTVTGELFF. The chain uses TRBV5-1 and TRBJ2-2; no definite D call. Germline V CDR1 and CDR2: SGHRS, YFSETQ. The CDR3 contains 13 residues. V was shortened by 4 bases and J by 4 bases, with 8 bases between the two germline ends. Complete variable domain (other parts from reference TRBV5-1 and TRBJ2-2): KAGVTQTPRYLIKTRGQQVTLSCSPISGHRSVSWYQQTPGQGLQFLFEYFSETQRNKGNFPGRFSGRQFSNSRSEMNVSTLELGDSALYLCASSVTVTGELFFGEGSRLTVL.

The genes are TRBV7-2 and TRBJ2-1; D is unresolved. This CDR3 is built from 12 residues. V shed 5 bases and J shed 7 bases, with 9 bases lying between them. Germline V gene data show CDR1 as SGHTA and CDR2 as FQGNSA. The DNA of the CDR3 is TGTGCCAGCAGCGCGGAAAGGAATGAGCAGTTCTTC. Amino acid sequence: CASSAERNEQFF.

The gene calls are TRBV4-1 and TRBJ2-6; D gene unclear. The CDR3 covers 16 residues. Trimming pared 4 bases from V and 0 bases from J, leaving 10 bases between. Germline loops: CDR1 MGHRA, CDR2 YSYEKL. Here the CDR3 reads CASSLTPYSGANVLTF. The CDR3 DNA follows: TGCGCCAGCAGCCTAACACCTTACTCTGGGGCCAACGTCCTGACTTTC.

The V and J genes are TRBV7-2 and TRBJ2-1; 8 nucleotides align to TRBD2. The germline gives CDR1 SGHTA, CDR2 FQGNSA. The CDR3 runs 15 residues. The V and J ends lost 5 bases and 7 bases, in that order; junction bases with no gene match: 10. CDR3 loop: CASSRLSGNGNEQFF. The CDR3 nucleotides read TGTGCCAGCAGCCGTCTTAGCGGGAACGGGAATGAGCAGTTCTTC.

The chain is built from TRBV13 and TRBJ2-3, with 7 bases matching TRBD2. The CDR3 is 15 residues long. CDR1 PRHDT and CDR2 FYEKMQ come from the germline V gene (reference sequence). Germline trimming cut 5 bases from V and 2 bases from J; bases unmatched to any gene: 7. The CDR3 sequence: CASSPRAGVTDTQYF. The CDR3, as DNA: TGTGCCAGCAGCCCACGGGCGGGGGTCACAGATACGCAGTATTTT.